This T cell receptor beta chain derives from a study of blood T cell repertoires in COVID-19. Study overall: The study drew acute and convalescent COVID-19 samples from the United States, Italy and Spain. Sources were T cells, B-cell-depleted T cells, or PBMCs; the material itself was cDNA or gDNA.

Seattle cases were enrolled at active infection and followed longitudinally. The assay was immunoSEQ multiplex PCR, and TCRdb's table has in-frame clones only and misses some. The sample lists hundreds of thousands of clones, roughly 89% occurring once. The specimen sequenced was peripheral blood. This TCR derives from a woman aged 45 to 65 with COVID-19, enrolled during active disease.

The CDR3 spells CAWSVGAGGTDTQYF. CDR3 in DNA: TGTGCCTGGAGTGTGGGAGCGGGGGGCACAGATACGCAGTATTTT. V usage is TRBV30 and J usage is TRBJ2-3; TRBD2 aligns across 8 bases. This CDR3 has 15 amino acids. V lost 0 bases to trimming and J lost 1 base; unmatched junction nucleotides: 3. From germline, CDR1 is GTSNPN and CDR2 SVGIG (reference sequence).